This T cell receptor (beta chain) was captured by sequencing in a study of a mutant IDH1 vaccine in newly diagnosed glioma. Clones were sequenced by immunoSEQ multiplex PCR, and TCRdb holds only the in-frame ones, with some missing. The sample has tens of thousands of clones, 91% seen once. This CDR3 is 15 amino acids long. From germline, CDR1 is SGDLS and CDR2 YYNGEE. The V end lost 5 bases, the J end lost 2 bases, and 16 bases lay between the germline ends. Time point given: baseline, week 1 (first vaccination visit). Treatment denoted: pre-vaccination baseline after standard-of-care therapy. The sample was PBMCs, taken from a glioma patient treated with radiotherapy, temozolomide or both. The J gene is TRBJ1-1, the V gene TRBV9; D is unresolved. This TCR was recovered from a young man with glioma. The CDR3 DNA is TGTGCCAGCAGTTACAGAGAACAGACTAACACTGAAGCTTTCTTT. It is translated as CASSYREQTNTEAFF.